Listed here are 14 T cell receptor beta chains from one sample, sequenced in a study of Ad26.COV2.S vaccination and SARS-CoV-2 variants. The sample's treatment: about 20 received Ad26.COV2.S at low or high dose, single or two shots; about 5 received placebo; per-sample allocation not given. All samples were drawn on day 63, counting from the first vaccine or placebo injection. Clones were read by immunoSEQ multiplex PCR, and TCRdb kept only the in-frame ones, dropping some. The table has about 400,000 clones, approximately 90% seen once; the top ten hold over 1.5%. Specimen: peripheral blood, collected in a trial of Ad26.COV2.S vaccine versus placebo. These receptors were taken from a person aged 18-65 years who received the Ad26.COV2.S COVID-19 vaccine or a placebo.

V is TRBV3-1 (or the pseudogene TRBV3-2) and J is TRBJ2-2; D unresolved. Germline V gene sequence: CDR1 LGHDT, CDR2 YNNKEL (reference sequence). The CDR3 loop spans 15 amino acids. Trimming took off 6 bases at V and 1 base at J, with 12 bases between the two ends. CDR3 DNA sequence: TGTGCCAGCAGAGGTCAAGATGTGAACACCGGGGAGCTGTTTTTT. This translates into CASRGQDVNTGELFF.

The chain couples TRBV19 to TRBJ2-1, with 10 bases identical to TRBD2. Trimming at V came to 6 bases and at J to 5 bases, leaving 7 bases not matched to a gene. CDR3 size: 15 residues. Per germline, CDR1 LNHDA and CDR2 SQIVND (reference sequence). DNA for the CDR3: TGTGCCAGTAGCGAAAGCGGGAGGGTCAACAATGAGCAGTTCTTC. Encoded protein: CASSESGRVNNEQFF.

The CDR3 here is CASSGAHPETQYF. The CDR3 region has the DNA TGTGCCAGCAGCGGGGCGCATCCGGAGACCCAGTACTTC. V is TRBV5-4 and J is TRBJ2-5; perhaps TRBD1 as D (5 bases). The germline V gene has CDR1 SGHNT and CDR2 YYREEE (reference sequence). V lost 4 bases and J 5 bases, leaving 12 bases between the germline ends. The CDR3 length is 13 residues.

The chain has TRBV6-2 or TRBV6-3 and TRBJ1-2, with TRBD1 matching 7 bases. The junction had 5 bases not matched to a gene; V was cut back by 5 bases and J by 8 bases. CDR3 length equals 12 residues. From germline, CDR1 is MNHEY and CDR2 SVGEGT. In DNA form, the CDR3 reads TGTGCCAGCAGTCTGACAGGGACCGGCTACACCTTC. It specifies CASSLTGTGYTF.

The chain uses TRBV19 and TRBJ2-3; 8 nucleotides align to TRBD2. Germline CDR1 LNHDA, CDR2 SQIVND (reference sequence). J gave up 4 bases and V 3 bases, and 3 bases lay outside the gene matches. This CDR3 is built from 14 residues. In DNA, the CDR3 is TGTGCCAGTAGTATGAGCGGGAGCGCAGATACGCAGTATTTT. This sequence encodes CASSMSGSADTQYF. Full variable domain (outside the CDR3, taken from reference TRBV19 and TRBJ2-3): DGGITQSPKYLFRKEGQNVTLSCEQNLNHDAMYWYRQDPGQGLRLIYYSQIVNDFQKGDIAEGYSVSREKKESFPLTVTSAQKNPTAFYLCASSMSGSADTQYFGPGTRLTVL.

At least ten counts were recorded for this clone. The rearrangement uses TRBV7-8 and TRBJ1-1, with D hard to call. This CDR3 has 15 amino acids. Trimming took off 5 bases at V and 2 bases at J, with 15 bases between the two ends. CDR1 and CDR2 (germline): SGHVS, FQNEAQ. CDR3 amino acids: CASSLGNTVNTEAFF. In DNA, the CDR3 is TGTGCCAGCAGCCTGGGGAACACGGTAAACACTGAAGCTTTCTTT.

The chain carries TRBV10-3 and TRBJ1-2; 10 bases agree with TRBD1. Germline V gene sequence: CDR1 ENHRY, CDR2 SYGVKD. The CDR3 length is 14 residues. The V gene end was trimmed by 3 bases and the J gene end by 8 bases; junction bases not matched to a gene: 6. Written as DNA, the CDR3 is TGTGCCATCAGTGACCTACGGACAGGGGGAGGCTACACCTTC. This translates into CAISDLRTGGGYTF.

The rearrangement joins TRBV18 to TRBJ2-5; D might be TRBD2 (6 bases). This CDR3 contains 13 residues. CDR1 is KGHSH and CDR2 is LQKENI in the germline V gene. V was shortened by 6 bases and J by 5 bases, with 13 bases between the two germline ends. The CDR3 DNA reads as TGTGCCAGCTCTCTCGGGGAGGCGGAGACCCAGTACTTC. Its protein product is CASSLGEAETQYF.

The chain has TRBV2 and TRBJ2-1; D possibly corresponds to TRBD2 (6 bases). Germline V gene lookup returns CDR1 SNHLY and CDR2 FYNNEI. This CDR3 has 12 residues. V was shortened by 9 bases and J by 9 bases, with 15 bases between the two germline ends. The CDR3 sequence: CASSGSVGEQFF. The DNA for the CDR3 is TGTGCCAGTAGCGGCTCGGTGGGTGAGCAGTTCTTC.

J is TRBJ1-6 and V is TRBV18; tentative D call: TRBD1 (5 bases). This CDR3 comprises 13 residues. V was pared by 4 bases and J by 10 bases, with 11 bases between. The germline V gene has CDR1 KGHSH and CDR2 LQKENI. CDR3 nucleotide sequence: TGTGCCAGCTCACGGGGAGGGGAATCACCCCTCCACTTT. Its protein is CASSRGGESPLHF. The full variable domain, in which reference TRBV18 and TRBJ1-6 provide the parts outside the CDR3, is NAGVMQNPRHLVRRRGQEARLRCSPMKGHSHVYWYRQLPEEGLKFMVYLQKENIIDESGMPKERFSAEFPKEGPSILRIQQVVRGDSAAYFCASSRGGESPLHFGNGTRLTVT.

The chain recombines TRBV4-1 with TRBJ1-4; D is uncertain. V dropped 6 bases and J dropped 0 bases, with 8 bases sitting between them. Germline-derived CDR1 and CDR2 are MGHRA and YSYEKL. CDR3 size: 14 residues. This chain's CDR3 is CASSPIATNEKLFF. CDR3 sequence (DNA): TGCGCCAGCAGTCCAATCGCAACTAATGAAAAACTGTTTTTT.

The chain links TRBV9 to TRBJ2-1; D is perhaps TRBD2 (5 bases). The CDR3 runs to 14 residues. The germline CDR1 and CDR2 sequences are SGDLS and YYNGEE. V lost 0 bases and J lost 8, with 12 bases in between. CDR3 bases: TGTGCCAGCAGCGTAGGTTGGGGAGTCTATGAGCAGTTCTTC. Protein: CASSVGWGVYEQFF.

This rearrangement joins TRBV5-1 to TRBJ1-1; D uncertain. Germline V lookup: CDR1 SGHRS, CDR2 YFSETQ. V lost 0 bases, J lost 1 base, and 4 bases lay in between. The CDR3 runs to 13 residues. The CDR3 loop reads CASSLAENTEAFF. CDR3 in DNA: TGCGCCAGCAGCTTGGCCGAGAACACTGAAGCTTTCTTT.

The chain uses TRBV15 and TRBJ2-4; TRBD1 might be the D (6 bases). There are 16 residues in the CDR3. The germline gives CDR1 LNHNV, CDR2 YYDKDF (reference sequence). Trimming cost V 5 bases and J 0 bases, with 14 bases left between them. CDR3: CATSRTGSRAKNIQYF. The CDR3 nucleotides read TGTGCCACCAGCCGCACAGGGTCTCGAGCCAAAAACATTCAGTACTTC.